The next 10 T cell receptor beta chains were all read from a single sample in a study of response to subunit inactivated influenza vaccine. TCRdb redid the calling of the RT-PCR reads with MiXCR, one entry per CDR3 protein. The sample yields hundreds of thousands of distinct CDR3 sequences, less than 10% seen once. This material consisted of PBMCs from blood, taken around 25 months after vaccination. These receptors originate from a man aged 50-75 years who received an inactivated influenza vaccine.

The J gene is TRBJ1-5, the V gene TRBV7-2; no clear D. The length of the CDR3 is 11 residues. The germline V gene has CDR1 SGHTA and CDR2 FQGNSA. Trimming left V 8 bases short and J 4 bases short, with 6 bases between. CDR3 loop: CASGDNQPQHF. Written as DNA, the CDR3 is TGTGCCAGCGGAGATAATCAGCCCCAGCATTTT.

This clonotype was counted between two and nine times. The chain links TRBV20-1 to TRBJ2-5, with 7 bases fitting TRBD1. V lost 2 bases, J lost 2 bases, and 5 bases stayed unmatched. The CDR3 has 14 residues. CDR1 DFQATT and CDR2 SNEGSKA come from the germline V gene (reference sequence). The CDR3 loop is CSARKWDSQETQYF. The CDR3 DNA reads as TGCAGTGCTAGAAAGTGGGACAGTCAAGAGACCCAGTACTTC.

The chain carries TRBV28 and TRBJ2-7, with 11 bases aligning to TRBD2. CDR3 length equals 14 residues. With 8 bases clipped from V and 4 bases from J, the junction kept 7 bases outside the gene matches. From germline, CDR1 is MDHEN and CDR2 SYDVKM. The CDR3 is CASQYSGRGYEQYF. The CDR3 DNA reads as TGTGCCAGCCAGTATAGCGGGAGGGGATACGAGCAGTACTTC. Filled out from reference TRBV28 and TRBJ2-7, the complete variable domain reads DVKVTQSSRYLVKRTGEKVFLECVQDMDHENMFWYRQDPGLGLRLIYFSYDVKMKEKGDIPEGYSVSREKKERFSLILESASTNQTSMYLCASQYSGRGYEQYFGPGTRLTVT.

This clonotype was detected only a few times. The chain couples TRBV15 to TRBJ2-5; TRBD2 is a possible D gene (5 bases). The V and J ends lost 5 bases and 5 bases respectively, with 15 bases between them. This CDR3 has 14 residues. Germline-derived CDR1 and CDR2 are LNHNV and YYDKDF (reference sequence). CDR3 sequence reads: CATSGNSGWETQYF. The CDR3 DNA reads as TGTGCCACCAGCGGAAATTCGGGGTGGGAGACCCAGTACTTC.

This clonotype was seen a handful of times. The J gene is TRBJ2-5, the V gene TRBV6-2 or TRBV6-3; 10 nucleotides line up with TRBD2. V gave up 7 bases and J gave up 3 bases; unmatched junction bases: 2. The CDR3 runs to 13 residues. The V gene's germline CDR1 is MNHEY and CDR2 SVGEGT. In nucleotides, the CDR3 is TGTGCCAGCACGAGCGGGAGGGAAGAGACCCAGTACTTC. Translated: CASTSGREETQYF.

V gene TRBV15 combines with J gene TRBJ2-5; either TRBD1 or TRBD2 may fit D (6 bases each). Looked up from germline, CDR1 is LNHNV and CDR2 is YYDKDF (reference sequence). Between the trimmed V and J ends, which lost 0 bases and 5 bases, there was a span of 10 bases. The CDR3 consists of 14 residues. As DNA, the CDR3 is TGTGCCACCAGCAGAGATGACGGGGGCGAGACCCAGTACTTC. This codes for CATSRDDGGETQYF.

This clonotype turned up a few times. The gene calls are TRBV5-1 and TRBJ2-4; D may be TRBD1 (6 bases). The CDR3 totals 16 residues. The ends were cut back, 0 bases at V and 8 bases at J, with 18 bases in the middle. Germline V gives CDR1 SGHRS, CDR2 YFSETQ. CDR3 nucleotide sequence: TGCGCCAGCAGCTTGGTTAGGGGGTCCGGGGCAGACATTCAGTACTTC. Its translation: CASSLVRGSGADIQYF. The variable domain in full, with the rest retrieved from reference TRBV5-1 and TRBJ2-4, is KAGVTQTPRYLIKTRGQQVTLSCSPISGHRSVSWYQQTPGQGLQFLFEYFSETQRNKGNFPGRFSGRQFSNSRSEMNVSTLELGDSALYLCASSLVRGSGADIQYFGAGTRLSVL.

In its sample, this clonotype was seen a few times. The rearrangement uses TRBV7-9 and TRBJ2-5; D is uncertain. Germline loops: CDR1 SEHNR, CDR2 FQNEAQ (reference sequence). Trimming took 1 base from V and 5 from J, leaving 14 bases between them. The CDR3 has 15 residues. In DNA form, the CDR3 reads TGTGCCAGCAGCTTAGGTGCAGCCCCTGGGGAGACCCAGTACTTC. Translation gives CASSLGAAPGETQYF.

This clonotype has only a few counts. This chain uses TRBV20-1 with TRBJ2-4; D gene uncertain. CDR3 length: 13 residues. The germline V gene encodes CDR1 DFQATT and CDR2 SNEGSKA (reference sequence). V dropped 0 bases and J dropped 7 bases, with 10 bases sitting between them. CDR3 residues: CSARDGESNIQYF. In DNA, the CDR3 is TGCAGTGCTAGAGATGGAGAGTCCAACATTCAGTACTTC.

The rearrangement uses TRBV5-1 and TRBJ1-5; D ambiguous. V lost 4 bases, J lost 4 bases, and 15 bases lay in between. Germline V gene sequence: CDR1 SGHRS, CDR2 YFSETQ. This CDR3 region has 15 residues. The CDR3 here is CASSPDGHSNQPQHF. In nucleotides, the CDR3 is TGCGCCAGCAGCCCAGACGGTCACTCTAATCAGCCCCAGCATTTT.